These T cell receptor beta chains were read from a single sample in a study of shared clonotypes between healthy human individuals. Here immunoSEQ multiplex PCR was the method, and the copy in TCRdb shows in-frame clones only, minus some. The table records a few million clones, around 95% of them present only once. Sequencing used naive CD4+ T cells sorted from blood. These receptors were taken from a man aged 18 to 30 in good health. CDR3s include the opening cysteine and the closing phenylalanine or tryptophan. The D gene is left open where the match is weak.

TRBJ2-1	TRBV2	-	CASSEYGEQFF	TGTGCCAGCAGTGAATATGGGGAGCAGTTCTTC
TRBJ1-6	TRBV6-5	-	CASSSIPDSGNSPLHF	TGTGCCAGCAGTTCGATCCCGGACTCCGGGAATTCACCCCTCCACTTT
TRBJ1-4	TRBV6-6	TRBD1	CASRTGINEKLFF	TGTGCCAGCCGGACAGGAATAAATGAAAAACTGTTTTTT
TRBJ2-2	TRBV10-2	-	CASSEQTGNTGELFF	TGCGCCAGCAGTGAGCAGACAGGGAACACCGGGGAGCTGTTTTTT
TRBJ1-2	TRBV7-2	-	CASSLGGPSYGYTF	TGTGCCAGCAGCTTAGGCGGGCCCTCCTATGGCTACACCTTC
TRBJ1-4	TRBV5-1	-	CASSLGDRDNEKLFF	TGCGCCAGCAGCTTGGGTGATAGGGACAATGAAAAACTGTTTTTT
TRBJ2-7	TRBV6-6	TRBD1	CASSSHDRDYEQYF	TGTGCCAGCAGTTCCCACGACAGGGATTACGAGCAGTACTTC
TRBJ1-1	TRBV30	-	CAWSGGLTNTEAFF	TGTGCCTGGAGTGGGGGACTAACTAACACTGAAGCTTTCTTT
TRBJ2-3	TRBV5-1	-	CASSQPWGDTQYF	TGCGCCAGCAGCCAACCTTGGGGAGATACGCAGTATTTT
TRBJ2-3	TRBV12-5	-	CASGLQDTDTQYF	TGTGCTAGTGGTTTACAAGACACAGATACGCAGTATTTT
TRBJ1-6	TRBV6-1	-	CASSPGGGESPLHF	TGTGCCAGCAGTCCCGGCGGGGGCGAATCACCCCTCCACTTT
TRBJ2-5	TRBV10-2	TRBD2	CASRSSGVETQYF	TGCGCCAGCAGATCTAGCGGGGTGGAGACCCAGTACTTC
TRBJ2-3	TRBV4-1	TRBD1	CASSQQGVSTDTQYF	TGCGCCAGCAGCCAACAGGGGGTAAGCACAGATACGCAGTATTTT
TRBJ2-3	TRBV30	-	CAWSVPPKDTQYF	TGTGCCTGGAGTGTACCGCCCAAAGATACGCAGTATTTT
TRBJ2-4	TRBV19	-	CASQGAKNIQYF	TGTGCCAGCCAGGGGGCCAAAAACATTCAGTACTTC
TRBJ2-7	TRBV29-1	-	CSELSGTSTYEQYF	TGCAGCGAACTCTCCGGGACGTCAACCTACGAGCAGTACTTC
TRBJ2-1	TRBV7-7	TRBD2	CASSLEYWTSGSYSYNEQFF	TGTGCTAGCAGCTTAGAATACTGGACTAGCGGGAGTTACTCCTACAATGAGCAGTTCTTC
TRBJ2-1	TRBV6-1	TRBD2	CASYYRGAYNEQFF	TGTGCCAGCTACTACCGGGGGGCCTACAATGAGCAGTTCTTC
TRBJ2-7	TRBV27	-	CASSPPYGYEQYF	TGTGCCAGCAGCCCCCCGTACGGGTACGAGCAGTACTTC
TRBJ1-1	TRBV27	-	CASRRKGEGNTEAFF	TGTGCCAGCAGAAGGAAGGGGGAAGGGAACACTGAAGCTTTCTTT